These T cell receptor beta chains were read from a single sample in a study of T cells in Graves' hyperthyroidism and ophthalmopathy. TCRdb processed the multiplex PCR reads anew with MiXCR; each CDR3 protein has one entry. This table holds 600,000 to 700,000 distinct CDR3 sequences, 40% to 55% found once. The sequencing sample was made of peripheral blood or thyroid tissue (not recorded which). These receptors came from an adult man with Graves' disease, either hyperthyroidism or ophthalmopathy (not recorded which). Both conserved end residues are part of each CDR3. The order of the fields is D gene, J gene, V gene, clone size, CDR3 protein. A D gene is named only where the DNA matches it firmly. Only part of the rows carry a size: once, few, many, or a class if the clone is expanded.

NA TRBJ1-1 TRBV19 NA CASSNRGSMNTEAFF
TRBD1 TRBJ1-3 TRBV7-9 NA CASSFLGQSNSGNTIYF
TRBD2 TRBJ2-7 TRBV7-9 NA CASSLVDGGDYEQYF
NA TRBJ1-5 TRBV9 NA CASSQSRRAYQPQHF
TRBD1 TRBJ1-2 TRBV10-3 NA CAISGGQGYTF
NA TRBJ1-1 TRBV25-1 NA CASRVRQAEAFF
NA TRBJ1-4 TRBV5-1 NA CASSQVGGIATNEKLFF
NA TRBJ1-4 TRBV7-3 NA CASSLKDKLFF
NA TRBJ2-5 TRBV20-1 NA CSAPLAGETQYF
NA TRBJ1-5 TRBV7-9 few CASSQGLLNQPQHF
TRBD1 TRBJ1-1 TRBV29-1 many CSGGGQGPTEAFF
TRBD2 TRBJ2-5 TRBV7-2 many CASSQEGGRETQYF
NA TRBJ1-1 TRBV10-3 many CAIRPQTANTEAFF
NA TRBJ2-5 TRBV20-1 NA CSARDLGRGYQETQYF
NA TRBJ1-1 TRBV7-8 many CASSLLRGTEAFF
NA TRBJ2-2 TRBV7-9 NA CASSHGGPNTGELFF
TRBD1 TRBJ2-7 TRBV9 few CASSQGSRDRPISYEQYF
NA TRBJ2-7 TRBV7-8 many CASSLEVVSYEQYF
NA TRBJ2-3 TRBV7-9 few CASSLGVADTQYF
NA TRBJ1-2 TRBV10-3 NA CAIRDSSGYTF
NA TRBJ2-7 TRBV11-2 NA CASSLSQGTYEQYF
NA TRBJ1-4 TRBV19 NA CASSIQEDEKLFF
NA TRBJ1-5 TRBV2 NA CASLGQGNTQPQHF
TRBD2 TRBJ2-7 TRBV6-1 few CASSPPASGGDEQYF
NA TRBJ1-5 TRBV19 few CASSISGVNQPQHF
TRBD1 TRBJ1-1 TRBV12-3/TRBV12-4 NA CASRPGQGDAFF
NA TRBJ2-7 TRBV7-9 NA CASSLGAGPYEQYF
NA TRBJ1-1 TRBV25-1 NA CASLGTANTEAFF
TRBD1 TRBJ1-5 TRBV11-2 few CASTPGGGASNQPQHF
NA TRBJ1-3 TRBV2 NA CASSYSKDGSGSTIYF
TRBD1 TRBJ1-2 TRBV7-9 few CASSSTGGSVHYGYTF